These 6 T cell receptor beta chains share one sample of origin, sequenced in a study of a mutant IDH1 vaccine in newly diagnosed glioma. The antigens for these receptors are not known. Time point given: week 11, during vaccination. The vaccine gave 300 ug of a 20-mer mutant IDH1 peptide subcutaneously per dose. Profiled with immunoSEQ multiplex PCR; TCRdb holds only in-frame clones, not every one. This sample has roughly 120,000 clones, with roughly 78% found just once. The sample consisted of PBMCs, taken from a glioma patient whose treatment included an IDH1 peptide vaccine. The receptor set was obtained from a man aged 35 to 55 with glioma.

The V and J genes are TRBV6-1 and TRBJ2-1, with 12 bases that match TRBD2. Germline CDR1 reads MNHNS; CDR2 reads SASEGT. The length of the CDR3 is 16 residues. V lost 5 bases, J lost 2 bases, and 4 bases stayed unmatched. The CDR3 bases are TGTGCCAGCAGTCAAGGACTAGCGGGACCCTACAATGAGCAGTTCTTC. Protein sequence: CASSQGLAGPYNEQFF.

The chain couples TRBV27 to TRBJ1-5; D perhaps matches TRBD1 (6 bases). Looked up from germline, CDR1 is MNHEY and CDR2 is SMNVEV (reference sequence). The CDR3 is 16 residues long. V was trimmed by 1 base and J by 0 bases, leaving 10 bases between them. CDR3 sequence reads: CASSLFGGHSNQPQHF. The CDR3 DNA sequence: TGTGCCAGCAGTTTATTTGGGGGCCATAGCAATCAGCCCCAGCATTTT.

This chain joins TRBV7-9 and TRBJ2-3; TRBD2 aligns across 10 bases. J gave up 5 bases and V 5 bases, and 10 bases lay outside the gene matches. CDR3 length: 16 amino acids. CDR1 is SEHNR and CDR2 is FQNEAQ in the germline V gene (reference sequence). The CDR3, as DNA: TGTGCCAGCAGCCCCGCTACTAGCGGGGACCAAGATACGCAGTATTTT. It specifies CASSPATSGDQDTQYF.

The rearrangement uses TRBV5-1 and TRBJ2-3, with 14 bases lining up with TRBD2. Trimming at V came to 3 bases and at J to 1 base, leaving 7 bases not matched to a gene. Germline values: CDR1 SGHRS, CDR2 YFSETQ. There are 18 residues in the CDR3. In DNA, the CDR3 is TGCGCCAGCAGCTCCGGGACTAGCGGGAGTGTAGGCACAGATACGCAGTATTTT. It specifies CASSSGTSGSVGTDTQYF.

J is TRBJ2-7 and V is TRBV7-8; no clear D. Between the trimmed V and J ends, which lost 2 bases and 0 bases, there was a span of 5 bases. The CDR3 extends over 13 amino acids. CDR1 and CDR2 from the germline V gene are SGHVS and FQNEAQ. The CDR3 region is CASSLMASYEQYF. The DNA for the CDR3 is TGTGCCAGCAGCTTAATGGCCTCCTACGAGCAGTACTTC.

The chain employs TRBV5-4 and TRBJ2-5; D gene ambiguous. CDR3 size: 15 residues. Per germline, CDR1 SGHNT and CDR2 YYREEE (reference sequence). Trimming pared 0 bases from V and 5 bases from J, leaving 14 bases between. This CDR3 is CASSLAGSGRETQYF. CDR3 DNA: TGTGCCAGCAGCTTGGCCGGGTCGGGTAGGGAGACCCAGTACTTC. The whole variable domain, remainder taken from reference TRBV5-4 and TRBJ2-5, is ETGVTQSPTHLIKTRGQQVTLRCSSQSGHNTVSWYQQALGQGPQFIFQYYREEENGRGNFPPRFSGLQFPNYSSELNVNALELDDSALYLCASSLAGSGRETQYFGPGTRLLVL.